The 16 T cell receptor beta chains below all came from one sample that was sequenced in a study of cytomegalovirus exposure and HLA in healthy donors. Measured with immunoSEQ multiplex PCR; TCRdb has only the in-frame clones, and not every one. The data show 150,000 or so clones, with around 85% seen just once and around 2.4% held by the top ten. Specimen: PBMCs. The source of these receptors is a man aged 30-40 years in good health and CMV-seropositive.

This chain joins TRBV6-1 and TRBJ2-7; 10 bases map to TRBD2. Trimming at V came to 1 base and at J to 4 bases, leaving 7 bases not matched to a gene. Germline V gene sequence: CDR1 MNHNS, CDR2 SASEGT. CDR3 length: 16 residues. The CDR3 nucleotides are TGTGCCAGCAGTGAAGAGGGGGGACTAGCGAGGTACGAGCAGTACTTC. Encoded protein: CASSEEGGLARYEQYF.

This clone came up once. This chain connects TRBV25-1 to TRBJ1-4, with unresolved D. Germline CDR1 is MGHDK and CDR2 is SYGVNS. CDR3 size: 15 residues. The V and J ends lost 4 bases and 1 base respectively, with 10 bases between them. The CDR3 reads CASSAGFITNEKLFF. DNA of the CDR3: TGTGCCAGCAGTGCGGGATTTATAACTAATGAAAAACTGTTTTTT.

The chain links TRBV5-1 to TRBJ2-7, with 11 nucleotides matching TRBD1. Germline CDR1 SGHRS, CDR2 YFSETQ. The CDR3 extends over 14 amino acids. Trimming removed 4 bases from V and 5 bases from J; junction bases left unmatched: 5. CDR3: CASSPRDRGNEQYF. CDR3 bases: TGCGCCAGCAGCCCCCGGGACAGGGGGAACGAGCAGTACTTC.

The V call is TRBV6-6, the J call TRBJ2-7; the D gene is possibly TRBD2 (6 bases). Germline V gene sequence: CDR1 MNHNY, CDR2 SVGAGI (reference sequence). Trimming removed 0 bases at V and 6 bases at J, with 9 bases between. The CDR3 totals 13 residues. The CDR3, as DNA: TGTGCCAGCAGTTACTCGACCGGGGGCGAGCAGTACTTC. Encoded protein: CASSYSTGGEQYF.

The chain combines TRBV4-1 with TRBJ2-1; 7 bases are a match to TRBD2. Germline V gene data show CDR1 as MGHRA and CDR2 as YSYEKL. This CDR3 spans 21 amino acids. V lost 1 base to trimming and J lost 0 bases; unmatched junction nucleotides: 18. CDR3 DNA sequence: TGCGCCAGCAGCCAAGGTGGCGGGGTTGGACTAGTTATTTACTCCTACAATGAGCAGTTCTTC. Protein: CASSQGGGVGLVIYSYNEQFF.

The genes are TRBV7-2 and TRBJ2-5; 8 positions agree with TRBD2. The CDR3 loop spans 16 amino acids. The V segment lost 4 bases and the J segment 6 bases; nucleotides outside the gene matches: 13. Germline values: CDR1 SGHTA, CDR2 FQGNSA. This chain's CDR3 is CASSSRGGPGMKTQYF. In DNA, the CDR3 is TGTGCCAGCAGCTCCCGGGGGGGCCCTGGTATGAAGACCCAGTACTTC.

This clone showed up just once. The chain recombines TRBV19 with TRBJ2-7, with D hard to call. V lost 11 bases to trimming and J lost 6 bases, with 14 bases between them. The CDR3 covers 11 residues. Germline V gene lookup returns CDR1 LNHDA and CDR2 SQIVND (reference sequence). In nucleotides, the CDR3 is TGTGCCTCTGGTCGGTCCGGCGAGCAGTACTTC. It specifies CASGRSGEQYF.

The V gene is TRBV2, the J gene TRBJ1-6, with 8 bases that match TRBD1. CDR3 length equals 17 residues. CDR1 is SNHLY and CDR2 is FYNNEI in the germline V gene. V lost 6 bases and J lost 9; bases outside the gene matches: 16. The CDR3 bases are TGTGCCAGCAGCCTTACTACTAGGACAGGGATAAGTTCACCCCTCCACTTT. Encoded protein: CASSLTTRTGISSPLHF.

CDR3 sequence: CASRTVLYGYTF. CDR3 nucleotides: TGTGCCAGCAGAACAGTATTATATGGCTACACCTTC. This chain uses TRBV6-5 with TRBJ1-2; D is uncertain. V was cut by 6 bases and J by 5 bases, with 10 bases left in between. Germline values: CDR1 MNHEY, CDR2 SVGAGI. The CDR3 length is 12 residues.

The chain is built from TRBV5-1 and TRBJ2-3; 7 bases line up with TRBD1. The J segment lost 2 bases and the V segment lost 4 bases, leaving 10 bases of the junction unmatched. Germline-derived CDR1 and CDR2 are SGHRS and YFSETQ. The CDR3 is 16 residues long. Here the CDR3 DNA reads TGCGCCAGCAGCCGAACGACAGGGTGGGTCACAGATACGCAGTATTTT. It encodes CASSRTTGWVTDTQYF.

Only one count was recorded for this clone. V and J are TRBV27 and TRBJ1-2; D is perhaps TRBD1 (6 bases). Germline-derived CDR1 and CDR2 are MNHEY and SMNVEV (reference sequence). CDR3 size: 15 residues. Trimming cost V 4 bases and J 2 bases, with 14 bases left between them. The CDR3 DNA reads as TGTGCCAGCAGTTGGGGGGCGGGAGGGAACTATGGCTACACCTTC. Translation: CASSWGAGGNYGYTF.

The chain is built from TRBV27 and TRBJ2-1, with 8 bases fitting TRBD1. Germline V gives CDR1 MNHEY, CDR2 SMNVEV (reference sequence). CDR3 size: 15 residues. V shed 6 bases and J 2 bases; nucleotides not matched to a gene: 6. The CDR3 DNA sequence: TGTGCCAGCAGAGATACAGGGGGAGCCTACAATGAGCAGTTCTTC. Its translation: CASRDTGGAYNEQFF.

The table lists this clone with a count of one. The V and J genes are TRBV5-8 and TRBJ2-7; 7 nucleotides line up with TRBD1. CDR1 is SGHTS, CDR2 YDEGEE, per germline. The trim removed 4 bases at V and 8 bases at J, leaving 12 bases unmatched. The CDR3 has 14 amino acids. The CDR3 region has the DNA TGTGCCAGCAGCCTGGGACAGCTACCTACGAAGCAGTACTTC. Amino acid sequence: CASSLGQLPTKQYF. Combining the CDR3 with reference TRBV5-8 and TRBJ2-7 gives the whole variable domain EAGVTQSPTHLIKTRGQQATLRCSPISGHTSVYWYQQALGLGLQFLLWYDEGEERNRGNFPPRFSGRQFPNYSSELNVNALELEDSALYLCASSLGQLPTKQYFGPGTRLTVT.

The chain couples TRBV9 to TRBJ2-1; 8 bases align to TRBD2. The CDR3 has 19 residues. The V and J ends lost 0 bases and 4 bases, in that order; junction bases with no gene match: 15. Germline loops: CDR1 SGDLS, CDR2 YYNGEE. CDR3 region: CASSVGSGGAGGRYNEQFF. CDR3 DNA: TGTGCCAGCAGCGTAGGGTCGGGTGGGGCGGGGGGAAGGTACAATGAGCAGTTCTTC.

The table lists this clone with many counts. CDR3 nucleotides: TGTGCCAGCAGTGAAGCGGGGGGCTCCTACAATGAGCAGTTCTTC. This sequence encodes CASSEAGGSYNEQFF. This chain connects TRBV6-4 to TRBJ2-1, with 9 bases aligning to TRBD2. The V and J ends lost 3 bases and 0 bases, in that order; junction bases with no gene match: 0. This CDR3 is built from 15 residues. Germline CDR1 and CDR2: MRHNA and SNTAGT.

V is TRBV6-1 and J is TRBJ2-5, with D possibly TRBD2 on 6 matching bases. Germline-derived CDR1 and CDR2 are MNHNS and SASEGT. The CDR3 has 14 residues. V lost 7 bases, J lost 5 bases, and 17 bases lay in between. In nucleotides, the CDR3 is TGTGCCAGCAAGGACAACTGGGCGGGGGAGACCCAGTACTTC. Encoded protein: CASKDNWAGETQYF.